A selection of T cell receptor beta chains follows, all from one sample in a study of blood T cell repertoires in COVID-19. Method: immunoSEQ multiplex PCR; TCRdb's copy keeps in-frame clones and lacks some. This sample has 200,000 to 250,000 clones, with 82% found just once. The material sequenced was peripheral blood. The source is a woman aged 40-49 years with acute or convalescent COVID-19. The CDR3 runs from the conserved cysteine through the conserved F or W. The D gene is left open where the match is weak. Some rows have no size entry. The others give once, few or many, or a class for an expanded clone.

j_call | v_call | d_call | clone_size | cdr3_aa | cdr3_nt
TRBJ2-3 | TRBV28 | - | once | CASSLSSGGGTDTQYF | TGTGCCAGCAGCTTGTCCTCAGGAGGGGGCACAGATACGCAGTATTTT
TRBJ2-7 | TRBV18 | - | - | CASSSEGSLGEQYF | TGTGCCAGCTCATCAGAGGGCTCCTTGGGAGAGCAGTACTTC
TRBJ1-5 | TRBV27 | - | - | CASSPLGGNQPQHF | TGTGCCAGCAGTCCCCTTGGAGGCAATCAGCCCCAGCATTTT
TRBJ1-2 | TRBV27 | TRBD1 | - | CASSFRDRNYGYTF | TGTGCCAGCAGTTTCCGGGACAGAAACTATGGCTACACCTTC
TRBJ2-7 | TRBV25-1 | TRBD2 | - | CASSEDLGEGDDEQYF | TGTGCCAGCAGTGAAGACCTTGGGGAGGGAGACGACGAGCAGTACTTC
TRBJ2-2 | TRBV10-3 | - | - | CAIKSGDSQNTGELFF | TGTGCCATCAAATCGGGGGATTCCCAGAACACCGGGGAGCTGTTTTTT
TRBJ1-5 | TRBV24-1 | - | few | CATSARVDQPQHF | TGTGCCACCAGTGCCAGGGTGGATCAGCCCCAGCATTTT
TRBJ1-2 | TRBV6-5 | TRBD1 | - | CASSTGVGYGYTF | TGTGCCAGTTCCACAGGGGTAGGCTATGGCTACACCTTC
TRBJ2-2 | TRBV5-8 | - | - | CASSSQGKRTGELFF | TGTGCCAGCAGCTCTCAGGGGAAAAGAACCGGGGAGCTGTTTTTT
TRBJ2-7 | TRBV19 | - | - | CASSIPPYYEQYF | TGTGCCAGTAGTATCCCTCCCTACTACGAGCAGTACTTC
TRBJ2-3 | TRBV6-2/TRBV6-3 | - | - | CASSFYTGTLTDTQYF | TGTGCCAGCAGTTTCTACACCGGGACTTTAACAGATACGCAGTATTTT
TRBJ1-1 | TRBV21-1 | - | - | CASSPREDTEAFF | TGTGCCAGCAGTCCAAGGGAGGACACTGAAGCTTTCTTT
TRBJ2-7 | TRBV21-1 | - | - | CASSTTRTGQSYEQYF | TGTGCCAGCAGCACCACCCGGACAGGGCAATCCTACGAGCAGTACTTC
TRBJ2-1 | TRBV6-2/TRBV6-3 | - | - | CASSLQSSSYNEQFF | TGTGCCAGCAGTCTCCAATCCAGCTCCTACAATGAGCAGTTCTTC
TRBJ2-1 | TRBV4-2 | - | - | CASSQQYQTLSYNEQFF | TGTGCCAGCAGCCAACAATACCAGACACTTTCGTACAATGAGCAGTTCTTC
TRBJ1-6 | TRBV12-3/TRBV12-4 | - | once | CASSLIENSPLHF | TGTGCCAGCAGTTTAATTGAGAATTCACCCCTCCACTTT
TRBJ2-1 | TRBV6-5 | - | once | CASSYRLGEQFF | TGTGCCAGCAGTTACCGGCTAGGTGAGCAGTTCTTC
TRBJ2-5 | TRBV6-5 | - | - | CASSPRWYQETQYF | TGTGCCAGCAGCCCGCGGTGGTATCAAGAGACCCAGTACTTC
TRBJ2-4 | TRBV19 | TRBD1 | - | CASSIIYAPAGGSKNIQYF | TGTGCCAGTAGTATAATCTACGCCCCGGCAGGGGGCTCCAAAAACATTCAGTACTTC
TRBJ2-3 | TRBV6-5 | - | - | CASSYGSLSLNTQYF | TGTGCCAGCAGTTACGGGAGTTTGAGTTTAAATACGCAGTATTTT
TRBJ1-4 | TRBV18 | TRBD1 | - | CASSPYSDRGREKLFF | TGTGCCAGCTCACCCTACAGTGACAGGGGGCGGGAAAAACTGTTTTTT
TRBJ2-7 | TRBV9 | TRBD2 | - | CASGRGDRGEQYF | TGTGCCAGCGGCCGGGGGGACCGGGGGGAGCAGTACTTC
TRBJ1-1 | TRBV11-2 | - | - | CASSFVGGRTEAFF | TGTGCCAGCAGCTTTGTCGGGGGACGCACTGAAGCTTTCTTT
TRBJ2-1 | TRBV7-9 | - | - | CASSNRASDEQFF | TGTGCCAGCAGCAACCGAGCCTCCGATGAGCAGTTCTTC
TRBJ1-2 | TRBV7-2 | - | - | CASSFRIPGNYGYTF | TGTGCCAGCAGCTTTCGAATACCGGGAAACTATGGCTACACCTTC
TRBJ1-4 | TRBV4-2 | - | - | CASSRFELREKLFF | TGTGCCAGCAGCCGGTTCGAATTGCGGGAAAAACTGTTTTTT
TRBJ2-7 | TRBV4-1 | - | - | CASSLRWSGPPYEQYF | TGCGCCAGCAGCCTTCGATGGAGCGGGCCCCCCTACGAGCAGTACTTC